The rows below give T cell receptor beta chains drawn from one sample of a study of identical twins. One entry per CDR3 protein results from TCRdb running MiXCR on the 5' RACE reads. The sample holds 1.5 million to 2 million distinct CDR3 sequences, 25% to 35% seen once. Sample: cord blood. The receptors come from a newborn girl in good health. CDR3s include the opening cysteine and the closing phenylalanine or tryptophan. A D gene is named only where the DNA matches it firmly. Clone size is shown for a subset of rows, as once, few, many or a class of expanded clone.

j_call | clone_size | d_call | v_call | cdr3_nt | cdr3_aa
TRBJ2-2 | few | TRBD2 | TRBV12-3/TRBV12-4 | TGTGCCAGTTTAGCGGGGGGAGTGAACACCGGGGAGCTGTTTTTT | CASLAGGVNTGELFF
TRBJ1-1 | few | - | TRBV13 | TGTGCCAGCAGCTATCCGGGACAGAACACTGAAGCTTTCTTT | CASSYPGQNTEAFF
TRBJ1-4 | few | TRBD1 | TRBV20-1 | TGCAGTGCTCAGACAGGGGAAAAACTGTTTTTT | CSAQTGEKLFF
TRBJ2-5 | few | - | TRBV28 | TGTGCCAGCAGTTTTTTTCAGGGCCAAGAGACCCAGTACTTC | CASSFFQGQETQYF
TRBJ1-2 | few | TRBD1 | TRBV20-1 | TGCAGTGCCTCAGGGGGCCTTTTCGCTAACTATGGCTACACCTTC | CSASGGLFANYGYTF
TRBJ2-7 | few | TRBD1 | TRBV19 | TGTGCCAGTAAAGCCGGGACAGGGGGCCTCTACGAGCAGTACTTC | CASKAGTGGLYEQYF
TRBJ2-3 | - | - | TRBV20-1 | TGCAGTGTGCGTGGGAGAGCAGATACGCAGTATTTT | CSVRGRADTQYF
TRBJ2-5 | - | - | TRBV2 | TGTGCCAGCAGTGAACGTCTCCCCGGGCAAGAGACCCAGTACTTC | CASSERLPGQETQYF
TRBJ2-7 | few | - | TRBV5-6 | TGTGCCAGCGCTAAGCAGGGCTTCGCCTACGAGCAGTACTTC | CASAKQGFAYEQYF
TRBJ2-7 | - | TRBD1 | TRBV7-9 | TGTGCCAGCAGCGATGGACAGGGCCCCTACGAGCTGTACTTC | CASSDGQGPYELYF
TRBJ2-7 | few | TRBD2 | TRBV9 | TGTGCCAGCAGCGTCGCTAGCGGGTTGAGCTCCTACAATGAGCAGTACTTC | CASSVASGLSSYNEQYF
TRBJ1-2 | - | TRBD1 | TRBV5-1 | TGCGCCACCAGGGGGATTAATAACTATGGCTACACCTTC | CATRGINNYGYTF
TRBJ2-4 | - | - | TRBV6-5 | TGTGCCAGCGGTAAAGCTGTAGCCAAAAACATTCAGTACTTC | CASGKAVAKNIQYF
TRBJ2-7 | few | - | TRBV7-2 | TGTGCCAGCAGCTTAAGTCGCAGGCTGGGTTACGAGCAGTACTTC | CASSLSRRLGYEQYF
TRBJ2-4 | - | - | TRBV29-1 | TGCAGCGTTCGTCATCTCAAAAACATTCAGTACTTC | CSVRHLKNIQYF
TRBJ2-1 | many | - | TRBV7-2 | TGTGCCAGCAGTTTGGCTAGAGGCTACAATGAGCAGTTCTTC | CASSLARGYNEQFF
TRBJ2-4 | few | - | TRBV4-1 | TGCGCCAGCAGCCAAGAATCAGGGCTGGTCAAAAACATTCAGTACTTC | CASSQESGLVKNIQYF
TRBJ2-1 | - | TRBD1 | TRBV6-5 | TGTGCCAGCAGCCCCCGGGACAGGGGAAGTGGTGAGCAGTTCTTC | CASSPRDRGSGEQFF
TRBJ2-1 | few | - | TRBV12-5 | TGTGCTAGTGGCTCCTCCCAGCAGAATGAGCAGTTCTTC | CASGSSQQNEQFF
TRBJ1-2 | - | - | TRBV4-1 | TGCGCCAGCAGCAGCGACGCGACTAACTATGGCTACACCTTC | CASSSDATNYGYTF
TRBJ1-2 | - | - | TRBV20-1 | TGCAGTGCTATAGGGGTGTGGAGTAGTGGCTACACCTTC | CSAIGVWSSGYTF
TRBJ1-1 | - | - | TRBV7-9 | TGTGCCAGCAGCCCTAGGTACGATGAAGCTTTCTTT | CASSPRYDEAFF
TRBJ1-2 | few | - | TRBV7-2 | TGTGCCAGCAGCTTACCCCGGAGAGGGGCACGAAACTATGGCTACACCTTC | CASSLPRRGARNYGYTF
TRBJ2-5 | few | - | TRBV20-1 | TGCAGTGCTAGAGCTGGGACAGAGACCCAGTACTTC | CSARAGTETQYF
TRBJ1-6 | - | - | TRBV4-2 | TGTGCCAGCAGCCAATGGGAGCTTAATTCACCCCTCCACTTT | CASSQWELNSPLHF
TRBJ2-1 | - | TRBD2 | TRBV10-2 | TGCGCCAGCTTCTCGCCGGGACTAGCAAAGTTCTTC | CASFSPGLAKFF
TRBJ1-5 | - | - | TRBV4-1 | TGCGCCAGCAGCCAAGGAGGCATAGGCAATCAGCCCCAGCATTTT | CASSQGGIGNQPQHF
TRBJ1-1 | - | TRBD1 | TRBV25-1 | TGTGCCAGCAGTTTGGAGGCAGGGGGCGCATTCTGGAACACTGAAGCTTTCTTT | CASSLEAGGAFWNTEAFF
TRBJ2-3 | - | TRBD2 | TRBV3-1 | TGTGCCAGCAGCCCTGAGCGGGAGATGGGCACAGATACGCAGTATTTT | CASSPEREMGTDTQYF
TRBJ1-5 | - | - | TRBV20-1 | TGCAGTGCTAGACAGGGAAAGGGGTTTAGCAATCAGCCCCAGCATTTT | CSARQGKGFSNQPQHF
TRBJ2-3 | - | - | TRBV6-2/TRBV6-3 | TGTGCCAGCAGCTTCCACTTCGGTGGAGCCCTCACAGATACGCAGTATTTT | CASSFHFGGALTDTQYF
TRBJ2-3 | - | - | TRBV20-1 | TGCAGTGCGTGGGTCCCGACAGATTTCACAGATACGCAGTATTTT | CSAWVPTDFTDTQYF
TRBJ2-7 | many | - | TRBV7-8 | TGTGCCAGCAGCTTGGCAGACCGCTACGAGCAGTACTTC | CASSLADRYEQYF
TRBJ2-1 | - | - | TRBV20-1 | TGCAGTGCTAGAGATGGTAGCGGAGCCTCCTACAATGAGCAGTTCTTC | CSARDGSGASYNEQFF
TRBJ2-1 | few | TRBD2 | TRBV5-1 | TGCGCCAGCAGCTTGGACGGACTAGCCGGCAATGAGCAGTTCTTC | CASSLDGLAGNEQFF
TRBJ1-1 | - | - | TRBV30 | TGTGCCTGGATAAGAGGGAACGGGAGGACTGAAGCTTTCTTT | CAWIRGNGRTEAFF
TRBJ1-1 | many | - | TRBV29-1 | TGCAGCGTTGATCGCCTTTATTCTGAAGCTTTCTTT | CSVDRLYSEAFF
TRBJ2-3 | - | - | TRBV12-3/TRBV12-4 | TGTGCCAGCAGCCCACTGCCGGACTCTTCCACAGATACGCAGTATTTT | CASSPLPDSSTDTQYF
TRBJ2-1 | - | TRBD2 | TRBV28 | TGTGCCAGCAGTTTCTTGGGAGCGGGAGAAAATGAGCAGTTCTTC | CASSFLGAGENEQFF
TRBJ2-1 | few | TRBD2 | TRBV24-1 | TGTGCCACCAGTGACCCCGGACTAGCCTACAATGAGCAGTTCTTC | CATSDPGLAYNEQFF
TRBJ2-7 | - | - | TRBV10-3 | TGTGCCATCTTAGAGCCGGGCCGAACCTACGAGCAGTACTTC | CAILEPGRTYEQYF
TRBJ2-7 | few | TRBD2 | TRBV7-9 | TGTGCCAGCAGCTTGACTAGCGGAGTTGGGGAGCAGTACTTC | CASSLTSGVGEQYF
TRBJ2-3 | - | TRBD2 | TRBV5-1 | TGCGCCAGCAGCTTGACAGCGGGGGGCCCAGATACGCAGTATTTT | CASSLTAGGPDTQYF
TRBJ2-3 | once | TRBD2 | TRBV5-8 | TGTGCCAGCAGCTATTCCGGGACTAGCGGGAGAGATACGCAGTATTTT | CASSYSGTSGRDTQYF
TRBJ2-7 | few | TRBD1 | TRBV5-1 | TGCGCCAGCAGCTTGGACGGACAGGGCAACGAGCAGTACTTC | CASSLDGQGNEQYF
TRBJ2-4 | few | TRBD2 | TRBV4-2 | TGTGCCAGCAGCGGGACTAGCGGGAAGGGAAACATTCAGTACTTC | CASSGTSGKGNIQYF
TRBJ2-1 | - | - | TRBV7-2 | TGTGCCAGCAGCGCGACTGGGAATTTAGGTGTGAAGCAGTTCTTC | CASSATGNLGVKQFF
TRBJ1-4 | few | - | TRBV30 | TGTGCCTGCCCCGACTCTGCAACTAATGAAAAACTGTTTTTT | CACPDSATNEKLFF
TRBJ1-1 | few | - | TRBV28 | TGTGCCAGCAGCCACATGGTAGACACTGAAGCTTTCTTT | CASSHMVDTEAFF
TRBJ1-1 | - | - | TRBV3-1 | TGTGCCAGCAGCCAAGGAGGGGCGGGGTGGAACACTGAAGCTTTCTTT | CASSQGGAGWNTEAFF
TRBJ2-1 | few | TRBD2 | TRBV5-1 | TGCGCCAGCAGCTTAGTCGGGAGGGCCGTCAATGAGCAGTTCTTC | CASSLVGRAVNEQFF